This T cell receptor (beta chain) is from a study of T cells after posttransplantation cyclophosphamide. Profiled with immunoSEQ multiplex PCR; TCRdb holds only in-frame clones, not every one. The sample consists of 10,000 or so clones, 85% to 90% of them appearing once. On the day of bone marrow donation, the related graft donor provided peripheral blood. With respect to this clone: Its antigen is unidentified.

Overall study results and limits: Blood and skin or GI T cell repertoires showed limited TRB overlap.

Germline V gene lookup returns CDR1 SQVTM and CDR2 ANQGSEA. The CDR3 loop spans 14 amino acids. The V end lost 5 bases, the J end lost 2 bases, and 13 bases lay between the germline ends. Sequenced input: memory CD4+ T cells sorted from PBMCs. The receptor was derived from a woman aged 60-70 years in good health, CMV-negative, and a related stem cell transplant donor. The genes are TRBV29-1 and TRBJ1-5, with a tentative D call TRBD1 (6 bases). The CDR3 nucleotides read TGCAGCGTTTGTACAGGGCAGGGCAATCAGCCCCAGCATTTT. It codes for CSVCTGQGNQPQHF.